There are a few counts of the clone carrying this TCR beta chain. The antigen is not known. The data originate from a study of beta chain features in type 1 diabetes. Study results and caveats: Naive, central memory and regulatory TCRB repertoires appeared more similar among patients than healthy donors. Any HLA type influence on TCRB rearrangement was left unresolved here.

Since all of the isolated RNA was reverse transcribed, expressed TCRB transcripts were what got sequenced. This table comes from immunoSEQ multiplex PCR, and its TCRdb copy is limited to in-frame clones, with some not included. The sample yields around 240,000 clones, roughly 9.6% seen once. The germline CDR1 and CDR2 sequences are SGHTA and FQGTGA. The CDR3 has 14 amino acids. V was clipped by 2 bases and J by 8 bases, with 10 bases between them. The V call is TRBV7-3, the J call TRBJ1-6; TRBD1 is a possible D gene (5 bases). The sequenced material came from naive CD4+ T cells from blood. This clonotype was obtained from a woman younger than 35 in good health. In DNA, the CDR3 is TGTGCCAGCAGCTTACAGGGCTTCGATTCACCCCTCCACTTT. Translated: CASSLQGFDSPLHF.